This TCR beta chain was captured by sequencing in a study of shared clonotypes between healthy human individuals. Findings of the study overall: Rarefaction analysis demonstrated incomplete sorted-subset sequencing notwithstanding large depth. The sole specimen, blood, was sampled, and tissue repertoires likely differ.

In the original analysis: Filtering differed, since immunoSEQ gave only junction sequences and no quality scores. This table comes from immunoSEQ multiplex PCR, and its TCRdb copy is limited to in-frame clones, with some not included. For V, J and clone size, that table is used; D and trimming come from the DNA. The sample lists a few million clones; roughly 92% were seen once. The length of the CDR3 is 13 residues. This clone came up once. Its target is not known. The TCR comes from a man aged 18-30 years in good health. Sequenced input: naive CD4+ T cells sorted from blood. Specified subset: CD45RA+ positively selected. V and J are TRBV21-1 and TRBJ2-1; TRBD2, the table's D call, lacks a check against the DNA. TRBV21-1 is deemed a pseudogene. CDR3 in amino acids: CASRLAGGIEQFF. CDR3 DNA sequence: TGTGCCAGCAGACTAGCGGGAGGGATTGAGCAGTTCTTC.